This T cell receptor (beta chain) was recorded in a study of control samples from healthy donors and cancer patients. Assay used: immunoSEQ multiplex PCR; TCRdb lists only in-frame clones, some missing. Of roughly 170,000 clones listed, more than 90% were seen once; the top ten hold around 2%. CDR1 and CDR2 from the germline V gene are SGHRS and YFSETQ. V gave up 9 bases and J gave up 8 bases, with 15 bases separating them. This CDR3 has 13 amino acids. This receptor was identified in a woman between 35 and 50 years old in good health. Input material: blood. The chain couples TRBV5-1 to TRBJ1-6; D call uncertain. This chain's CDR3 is CATPGREDSPLHF. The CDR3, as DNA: TGCGCCACCCCGGGGAGGGAGGATTCACCCCTCCACTTT.